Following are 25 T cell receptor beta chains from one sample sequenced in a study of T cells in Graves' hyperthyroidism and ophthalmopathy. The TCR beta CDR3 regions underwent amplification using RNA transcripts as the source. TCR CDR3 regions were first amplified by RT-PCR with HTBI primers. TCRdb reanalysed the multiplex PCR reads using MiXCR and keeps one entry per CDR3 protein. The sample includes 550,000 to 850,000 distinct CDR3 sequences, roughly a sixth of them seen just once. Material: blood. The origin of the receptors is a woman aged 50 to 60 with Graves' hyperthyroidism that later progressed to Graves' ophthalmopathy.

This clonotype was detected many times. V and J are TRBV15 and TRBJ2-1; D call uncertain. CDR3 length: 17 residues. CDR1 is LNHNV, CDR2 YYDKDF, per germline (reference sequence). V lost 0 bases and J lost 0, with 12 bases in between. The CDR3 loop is CATSRDWASGSYNEQFF. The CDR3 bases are TGTGCCACCAGCAGAGATTGGGCGTCTGGCTCCTACAATGAGCAGTTCTTC.

CDR3 residues: CASSLYAIGADIHEQYF. The CDR3 region has the DNA TGTGCCAGCTCACTCTATGCTATAGGGGCAGACATCCACGAGCAGTACTTC. The chain recombines TRBV18 with TRBJ2-7, with D possibly being TRBD1 (5 bases). The CDR3 sequence is 17 residues long. With 4 bases removed from V and 5 bases from J, the gap between germline ends came to 24 bases. CDR1 is KGHSH and CDR2 is LQKENI in the germline V gene.

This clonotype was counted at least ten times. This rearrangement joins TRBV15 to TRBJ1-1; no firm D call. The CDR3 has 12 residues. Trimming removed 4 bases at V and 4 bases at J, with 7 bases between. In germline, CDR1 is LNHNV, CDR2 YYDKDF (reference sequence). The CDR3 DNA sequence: TGTGCCACCAGCAAGGGTGGCACTGAAGCTTTCTTT. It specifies CATSKGGTEAFF.

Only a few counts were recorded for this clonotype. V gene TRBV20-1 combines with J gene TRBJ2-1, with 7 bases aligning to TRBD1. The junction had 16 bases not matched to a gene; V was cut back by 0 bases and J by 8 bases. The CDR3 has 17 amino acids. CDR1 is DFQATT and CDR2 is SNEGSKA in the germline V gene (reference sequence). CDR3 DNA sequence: TGCAGTGCTAGAGATCACTTCAGCGGAGTAAGGGGGCATGAGCAGTTCTTC. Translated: CSARDHFSGVRGHEQFF.

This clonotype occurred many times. CDR3 in DNA: TGTGCCAGCAGCCAGGGGAGGGATACGCAGTATTTT. It encodes CASSQGRDTQYF. The chain uses TRBV7-9 and TRBJ2-3, with D perhaps TRBD1 or TRBD2 (6 bases each). Trimming took off 5 bases at V and 6 bases at J, with 9 bases between the two ends. The CDR3 consists of 12 residues. Germline CDR1 SEHNR, CDR2 FQNEAQ (reference sequence).

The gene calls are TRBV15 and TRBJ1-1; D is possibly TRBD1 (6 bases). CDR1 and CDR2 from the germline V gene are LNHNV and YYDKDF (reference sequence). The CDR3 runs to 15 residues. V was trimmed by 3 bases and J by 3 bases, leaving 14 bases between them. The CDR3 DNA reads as TGTGCCACCAGCAGGTCGGGGGGCCCGGACACTGAAGCTTTCTTT. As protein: CATSRSGGPDTEAFF.

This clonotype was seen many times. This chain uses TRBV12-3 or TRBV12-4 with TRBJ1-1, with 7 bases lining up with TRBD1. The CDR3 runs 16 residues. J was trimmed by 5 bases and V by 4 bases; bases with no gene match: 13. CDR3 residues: CASSSGGRGRFTEAFF. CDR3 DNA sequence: TGTGCCAGCAGTTCGGGGGGGAGGGGGCGGTTTACTGAAGCTTTCTTT.

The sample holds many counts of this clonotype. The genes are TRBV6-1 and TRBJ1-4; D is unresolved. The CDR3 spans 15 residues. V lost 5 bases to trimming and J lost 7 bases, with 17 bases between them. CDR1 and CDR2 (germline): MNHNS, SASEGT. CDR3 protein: CASSRPTGRIEKLFF. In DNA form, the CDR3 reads TGTGCCAGCAGTCGACCTACTGGTAGGATTGAAAAACTGTTTTTT.

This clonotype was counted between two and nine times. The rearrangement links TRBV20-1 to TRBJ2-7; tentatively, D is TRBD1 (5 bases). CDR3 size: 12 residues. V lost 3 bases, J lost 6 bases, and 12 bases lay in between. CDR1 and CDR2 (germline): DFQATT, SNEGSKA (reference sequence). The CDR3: CSARPGWSEQYF. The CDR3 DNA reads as TGCAGTGCTAGGCCAGGGTGGAGCGAGCAGTACTTC.

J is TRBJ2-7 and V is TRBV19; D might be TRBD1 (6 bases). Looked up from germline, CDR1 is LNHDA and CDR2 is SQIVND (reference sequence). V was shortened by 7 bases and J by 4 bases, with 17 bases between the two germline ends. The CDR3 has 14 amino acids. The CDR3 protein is CASNNPGHPYEQYF. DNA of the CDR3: TGTGCCAGTAATAATCCGGGACACCCTTACGAGCAGTACTTC.

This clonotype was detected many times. The CDR3, as DNA: TGCAGTGCTAGAGAGACAGGCCGTTCTTCTGGGCCCCAGCATTTT. Encoded protein: CSARETGRSSGPQHF. The rearrangement joins TRBV20-1 to TRBJ1-5, with TRBD1 as a possible D gene (6 bases). V gave up 0 bases and J gave up 9 bases, with 18 bases separating them. This CDR3 is 15 amino acids long. The germline V gene has CDR1 DFQATT and CDR2 SNEGSKA (reference sequence).

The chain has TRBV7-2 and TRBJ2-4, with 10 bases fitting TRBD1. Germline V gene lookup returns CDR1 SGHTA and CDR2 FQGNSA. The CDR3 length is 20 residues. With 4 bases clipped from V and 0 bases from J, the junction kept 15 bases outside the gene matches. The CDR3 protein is CASSSGTGANLVLAKNIQYF. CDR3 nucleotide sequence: TGTGCCAGCAGCTCCGGGACAGGGGCCAACCTGGTTCTAGCCAAAAACATTCAGTACTTC.

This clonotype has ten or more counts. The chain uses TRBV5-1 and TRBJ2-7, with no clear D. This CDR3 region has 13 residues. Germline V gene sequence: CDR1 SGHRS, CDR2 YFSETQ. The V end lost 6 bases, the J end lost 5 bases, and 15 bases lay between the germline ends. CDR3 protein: CASTPKGSHEQYF. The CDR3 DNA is TGCGCCAGCACCCCGAAGGGTTCCCACGAGCAGTACTTC.

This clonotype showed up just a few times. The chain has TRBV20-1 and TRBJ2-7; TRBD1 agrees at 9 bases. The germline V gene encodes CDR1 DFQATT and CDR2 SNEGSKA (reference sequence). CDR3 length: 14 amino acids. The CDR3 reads CSAERTGEIHEQYF. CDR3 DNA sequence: TGCAGCGCAGAAAGGACAGGGGAAATCCACGAGCAGTACTTC.

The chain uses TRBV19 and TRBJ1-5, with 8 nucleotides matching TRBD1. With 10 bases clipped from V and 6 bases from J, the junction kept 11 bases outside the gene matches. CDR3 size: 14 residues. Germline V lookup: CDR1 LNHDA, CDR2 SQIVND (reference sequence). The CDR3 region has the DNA TGTGCCACCGATCGGGACAGGAGTGGTCAGCCCCAGCATTTT. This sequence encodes CATDRDRSGQPQHF.

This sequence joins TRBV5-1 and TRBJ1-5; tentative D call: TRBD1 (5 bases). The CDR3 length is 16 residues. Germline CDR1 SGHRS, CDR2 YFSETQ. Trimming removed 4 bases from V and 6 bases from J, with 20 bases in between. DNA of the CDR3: TGCGCCAGCAGCATAGCCGGCGGGGGGGAAGGTCAGCCCCAGCATTTT. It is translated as CASSIAGGGEGQPQHF.

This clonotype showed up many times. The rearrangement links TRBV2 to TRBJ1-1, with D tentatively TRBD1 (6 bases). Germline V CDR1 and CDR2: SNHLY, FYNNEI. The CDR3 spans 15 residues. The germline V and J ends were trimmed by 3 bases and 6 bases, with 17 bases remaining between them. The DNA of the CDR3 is TGTGCCAGCAGTGACTTCGGGACATGGGGCCCTGAAGCTTTCTTT. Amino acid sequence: CASSDFGTWGPEAFF.

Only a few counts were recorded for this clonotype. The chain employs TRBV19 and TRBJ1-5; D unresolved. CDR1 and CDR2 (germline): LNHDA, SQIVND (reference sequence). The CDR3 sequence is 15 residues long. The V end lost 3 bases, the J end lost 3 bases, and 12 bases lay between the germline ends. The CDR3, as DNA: TGTGCCAGTAGTATGGTCCGGGAGACCAATCAGCCCCAGCATTTT. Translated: CASSMVRETNQPQHF.

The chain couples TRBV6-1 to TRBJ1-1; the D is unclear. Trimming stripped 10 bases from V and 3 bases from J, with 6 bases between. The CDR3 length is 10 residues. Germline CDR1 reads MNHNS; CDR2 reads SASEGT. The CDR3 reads CATAHTEAFF. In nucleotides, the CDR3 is TGTGCCACCGCTCACACTGAAGCTTTCTTT.

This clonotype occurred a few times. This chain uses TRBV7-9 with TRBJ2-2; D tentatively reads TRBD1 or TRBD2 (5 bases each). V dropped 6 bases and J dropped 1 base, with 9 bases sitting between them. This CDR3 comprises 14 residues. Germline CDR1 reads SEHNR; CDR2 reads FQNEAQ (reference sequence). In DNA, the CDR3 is TGTGCCAGCAGGCCGGGACGGAACACCGGGGAGCTGTTTTTT. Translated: CASRPGRNTGELFF.

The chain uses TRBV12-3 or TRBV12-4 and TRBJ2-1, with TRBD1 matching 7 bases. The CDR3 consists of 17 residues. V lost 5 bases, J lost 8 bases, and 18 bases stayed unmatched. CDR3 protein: CASSPGLLTDRAHEQFF. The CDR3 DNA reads TGTGCCAGCAGTCCAGGACTCCTAACTGACAGGGCCCATGAGCAGTTCTTC.

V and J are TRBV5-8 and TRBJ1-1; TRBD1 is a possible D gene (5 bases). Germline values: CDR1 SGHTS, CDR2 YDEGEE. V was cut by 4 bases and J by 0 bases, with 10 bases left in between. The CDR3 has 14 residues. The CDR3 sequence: CASSGGTLNTEAFF. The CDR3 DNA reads TGTGCCAGCAGCGGGGGGACCTTGAACACTGAAGCTTTCTTT.

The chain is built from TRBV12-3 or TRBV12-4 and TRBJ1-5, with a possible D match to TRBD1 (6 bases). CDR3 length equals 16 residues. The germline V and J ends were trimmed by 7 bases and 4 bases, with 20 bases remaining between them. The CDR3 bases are TGTGCCAGCACCCCCTGGTCGAAGGACAGTAATCAGCCCCAGCATTTT. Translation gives CASTPWSKDSNQPQHF.

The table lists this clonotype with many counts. The CDR3 region is CASSHPRDSNYGYTF. CDR3 nucleotides: TGTGCCAGCAGCCATCCTCGGGACAGCAACTATGGCTACACCTTC. The gene calls are TRBV3-1 and TRBJ1-2, with 7 positions matching TRBD1. This CDR3 contains 15 residues. V was clipped by 3 bases and J by 2 bases; unmatched bases: 6. The V gene's germline CDR1 is LGHDT and CDR2 YNNKEL (reference sequence).

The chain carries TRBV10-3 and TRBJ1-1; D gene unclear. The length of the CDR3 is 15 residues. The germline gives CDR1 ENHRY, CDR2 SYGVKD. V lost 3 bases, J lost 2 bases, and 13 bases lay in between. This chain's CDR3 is CAISDPGNSNTEAFF. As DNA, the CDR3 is TGTGCCATCAGTGACCCAGGCAACAGCAACACTGAAGCTTTCTTT.